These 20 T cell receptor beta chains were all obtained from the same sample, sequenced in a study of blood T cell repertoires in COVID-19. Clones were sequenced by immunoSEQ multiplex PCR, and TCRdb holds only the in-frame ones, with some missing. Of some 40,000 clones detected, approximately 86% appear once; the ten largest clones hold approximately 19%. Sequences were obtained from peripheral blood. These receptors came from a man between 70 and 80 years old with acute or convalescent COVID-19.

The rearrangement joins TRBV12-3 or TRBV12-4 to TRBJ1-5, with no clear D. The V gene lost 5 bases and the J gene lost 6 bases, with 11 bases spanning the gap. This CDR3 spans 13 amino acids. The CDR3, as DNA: TGTGCCAGCAGTGTCGGGGAGAGTCAGCCCCAGCATTTT. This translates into CASSVGESQPQHF.

CDR3 coding DNA: TGTGCCAGCAGCGAGGACAGTTTGAACACTGAAGCTTTCTTT. It yields the protein CASSEDSLNTEAFF. The V gene is TRBV9, the J gene TRBJ1-1; TRBD1 is a possible D gene (6 bases). The V end was cut by 3 bases, the J end by 0 bases, with 9 bases between. This CDR3 contains 14 residues. Per germline, CDR1 SGDLS and CDR2 YYNGEE.

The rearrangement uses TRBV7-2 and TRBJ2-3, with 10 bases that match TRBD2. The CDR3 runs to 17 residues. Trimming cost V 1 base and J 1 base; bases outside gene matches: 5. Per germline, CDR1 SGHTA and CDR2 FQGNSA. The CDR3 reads CASSLGGLAGGTDTQYF. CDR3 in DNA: TGTGCCAGCAGCTTAGGGGGGCTAGCGGGAGGCACAGATACGCAGTATTTT. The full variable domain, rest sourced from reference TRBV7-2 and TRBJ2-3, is GAGVSQSPSNKVTEKGKDVELRCDPISGHTALYWYRQSLGQGLEFLIYFQGNSAPDKSGLPSDRFSAERTGGSVSTLTIQRTQQEDSAVYLCASSLGGLAGGTDTQYFGPGTRLTVL.

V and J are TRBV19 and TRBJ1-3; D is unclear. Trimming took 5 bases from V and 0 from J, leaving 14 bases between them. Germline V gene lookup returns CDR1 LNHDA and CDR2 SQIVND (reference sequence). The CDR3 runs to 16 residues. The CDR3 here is CASSVTATSSGNTIYF. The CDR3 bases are TGTGCCAGTAGTGTTACAGCCACAAGCTCTGGAAACACCATATATTTT. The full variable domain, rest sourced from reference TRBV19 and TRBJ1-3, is DGGITQSPKYLFRKEGQNVTLSCEQNLNHDAMYWYRQDPGQGLRLIYYSQIVNDFQKGDIAEGYSVSREKKESFPLTVTSAQKNPTAFYLCASSVTATSSGNTIYFGEGSWLTVV.

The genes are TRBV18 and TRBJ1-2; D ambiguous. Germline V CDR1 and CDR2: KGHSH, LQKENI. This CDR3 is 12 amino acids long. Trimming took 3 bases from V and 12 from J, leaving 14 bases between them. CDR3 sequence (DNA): TGTGCCAGCTCACCCTCGGGATCGACGGACACCTTC. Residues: CASSPSGSTDTF.

The CDR3 DNA reads TGTGCCAGCAGCTCTCTCTCGACAGACCCCCCGTACTTC. Translation gives CASSSLSTDPPYF. This chain links TRBV28 with TRBJ2-7; TRBD1 might be the D (5 bases). The ends were cut back, 6 bases at V and 12 bases at J, with 21 bases in the middle. The CDR3 loop spans 13 amino acids. Germline loops: CDR1 MDHEN, CDR2 SYDVKM.

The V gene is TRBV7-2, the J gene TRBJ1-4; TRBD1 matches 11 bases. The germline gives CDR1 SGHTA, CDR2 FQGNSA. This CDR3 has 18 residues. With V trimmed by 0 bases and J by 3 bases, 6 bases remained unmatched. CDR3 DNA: TGTGCCAGCAGCTTAGCAGGACAGGGGGCCGGAGCTAATGAAAAACTGTTTTTT. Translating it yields CASSLAGQGAGANEKLFF.

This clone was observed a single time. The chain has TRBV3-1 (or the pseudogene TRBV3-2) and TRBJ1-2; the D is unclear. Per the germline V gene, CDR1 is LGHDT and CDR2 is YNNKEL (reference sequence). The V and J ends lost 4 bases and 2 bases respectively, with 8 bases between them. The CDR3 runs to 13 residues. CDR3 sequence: CASSPTQNYGYTF. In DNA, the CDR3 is TGTGCCAGCAGCCCGACTCAGAACTATGGCTACACCTTC.

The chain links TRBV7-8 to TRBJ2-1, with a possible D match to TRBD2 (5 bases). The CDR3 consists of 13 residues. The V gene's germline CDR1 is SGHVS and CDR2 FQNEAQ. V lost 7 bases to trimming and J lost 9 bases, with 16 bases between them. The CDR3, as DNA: TGTGCCAGCACTACCGGGATGGTTGGTGAGCAGTTCTTC. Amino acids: CASTTGMVGEQFF.

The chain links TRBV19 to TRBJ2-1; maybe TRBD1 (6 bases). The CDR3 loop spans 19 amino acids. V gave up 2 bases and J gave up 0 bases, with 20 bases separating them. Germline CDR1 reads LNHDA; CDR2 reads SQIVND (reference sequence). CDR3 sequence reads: CASSIQGQVALSSYNEQFF. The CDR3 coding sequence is TGTGCCAGTAGTATACAGGGGCAGGTAGCCCTGAGCTCCTACAATGAGCAGTTCTTC. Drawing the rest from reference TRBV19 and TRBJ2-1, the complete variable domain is DGGITQSPKYLFRKEGQNVTLSCEQNLNHDAMYWYRQDPGQGLRLIYYSQIVNDFQKGDIAEGYSVSREKKESFPLTVTSAQKNPTAFYLCASSIQGQVALSSYNEQFFGPGTRLTVL.

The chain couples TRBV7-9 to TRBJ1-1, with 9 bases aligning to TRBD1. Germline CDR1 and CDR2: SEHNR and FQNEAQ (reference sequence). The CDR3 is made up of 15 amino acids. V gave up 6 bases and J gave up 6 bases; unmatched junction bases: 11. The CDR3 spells CASRDWTGAMSEAFF. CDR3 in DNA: TGTGCCAGCAGGGATTGGACAGGGGCTATGTCTGAAGCTTTCTTT.

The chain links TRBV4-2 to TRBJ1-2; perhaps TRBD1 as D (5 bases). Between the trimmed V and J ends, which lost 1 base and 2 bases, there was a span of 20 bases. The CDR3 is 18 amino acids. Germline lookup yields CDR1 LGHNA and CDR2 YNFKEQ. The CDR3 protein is CASSQASQGGGLNYGYTF. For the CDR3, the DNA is TGTGCCAGCAGCCAAGCCTCGCAGGGCGGGGGTCTAAACTATGGCTACACCTTC.

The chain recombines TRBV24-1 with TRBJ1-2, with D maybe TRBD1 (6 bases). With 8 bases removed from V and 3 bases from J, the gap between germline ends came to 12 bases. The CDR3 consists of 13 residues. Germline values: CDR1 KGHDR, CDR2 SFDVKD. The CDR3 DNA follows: TGTGCCACCATGGGGGAGGGGGACTATGGCTACACCTTC. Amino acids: CATMGEGDYGYTF.

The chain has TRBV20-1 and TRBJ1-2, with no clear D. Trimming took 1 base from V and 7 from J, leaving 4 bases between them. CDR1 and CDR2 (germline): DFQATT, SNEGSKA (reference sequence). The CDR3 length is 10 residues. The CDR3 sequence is CSARGSGYTF. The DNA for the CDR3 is TGCAGTGCTAGAGGCAGTGGCTACACCTTC.

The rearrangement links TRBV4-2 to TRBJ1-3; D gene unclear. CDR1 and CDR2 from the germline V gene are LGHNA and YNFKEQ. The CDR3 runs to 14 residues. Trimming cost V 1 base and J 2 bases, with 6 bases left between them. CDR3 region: CASSQGGAGNTIYF. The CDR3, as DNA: TGTGCCAGCAGCCAAGGAGGCGCTGGAAACACCATATATTTT.

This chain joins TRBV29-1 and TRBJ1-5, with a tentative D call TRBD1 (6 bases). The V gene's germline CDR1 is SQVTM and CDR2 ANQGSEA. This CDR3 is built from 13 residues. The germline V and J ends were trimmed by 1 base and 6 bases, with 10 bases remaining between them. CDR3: CSVEAGVGQPQHF. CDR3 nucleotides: TGCAGCGTTGAAGCAGGGGTAGGTCAGCCCCAGCATTTT. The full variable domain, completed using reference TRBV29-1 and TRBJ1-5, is SAVISQKPSRDICQRGTSLTIQCQVDSQVTMMFWYRQQPGQSLTLIATANQGSEATYESGFVIDKFPISRPNLTFSTLTVSNMSPEDSSIYLCSVEAGVGQPQHFGDGTRLSIL.

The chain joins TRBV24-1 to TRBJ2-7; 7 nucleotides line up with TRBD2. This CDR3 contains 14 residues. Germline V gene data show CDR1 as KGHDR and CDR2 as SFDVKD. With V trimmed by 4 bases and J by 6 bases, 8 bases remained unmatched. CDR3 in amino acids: CATSDSGTIREQYF. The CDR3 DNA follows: TGTGCCACCAGTGACTCCGGGACTATACGCGAGCAGTACTTC.

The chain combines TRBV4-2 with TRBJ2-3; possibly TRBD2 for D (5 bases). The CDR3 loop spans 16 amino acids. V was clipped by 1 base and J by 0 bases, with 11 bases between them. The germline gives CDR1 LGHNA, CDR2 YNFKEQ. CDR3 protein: CASSQAEGSSTDTQYF. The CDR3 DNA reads TGTGCCAGCAGCCAAGCAGAGGGATCTAGCACAGATACGCAGTATTTT.

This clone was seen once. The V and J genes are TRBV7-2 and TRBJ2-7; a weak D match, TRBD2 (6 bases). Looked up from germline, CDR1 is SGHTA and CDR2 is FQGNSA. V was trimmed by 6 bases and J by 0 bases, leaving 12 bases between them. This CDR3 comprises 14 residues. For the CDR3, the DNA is TGTGCCAGCAGACTGGCGGGGAACTCCTACGAGCAGTACTTC. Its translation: CASRLAGNSYEQYF.

The CDR3 nucleotides read TGTGCCTCCCGGAGCGGGAGGGCCTTGGTAAACATTCAGTACTTC. Amino acids: CASRSGRALVNIQYF. The gene calls are TRBV10-3 and TRBJ2-4; 10 nucleotides line up with TRBD2. Germline assignment: CDR1 ENHRY and CDR2 SYGVKD. V was clipped by 11 bases and J by 6 bases; unmatched bases: 13. This CDR3 is 15 amino acids long.